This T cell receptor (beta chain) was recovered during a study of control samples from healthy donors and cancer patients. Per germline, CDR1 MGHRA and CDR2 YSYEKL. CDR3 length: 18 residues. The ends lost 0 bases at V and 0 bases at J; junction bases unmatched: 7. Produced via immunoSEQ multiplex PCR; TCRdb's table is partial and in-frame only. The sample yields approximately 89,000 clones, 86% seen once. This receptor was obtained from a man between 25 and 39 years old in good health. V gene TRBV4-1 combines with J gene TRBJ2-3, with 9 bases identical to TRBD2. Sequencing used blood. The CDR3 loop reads CASSQEASSGISTDTQYF. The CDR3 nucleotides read TGCGCCAGCAGCCAAGAGGCCTCTAGCGGGATTAGCACAGATACGCAGTATTTT.